The 16 T cell receptor beta chains below all came from one sample that was sequenced in a study of blood T cell repertoires in COVID-19. Sequenced by immunoSEQ multiplex PCR; TCRdb stores in-frame clones only, minus some. The sample has 100,000 to 150,000 clones; around 87% are singletons. Sequences were obtained from peripheral blood. These receptors all stem from a woman aged 50 to 65 with acute or convalescent COVID-19.

CDR3 nucleotide sequence: TGTGCCAGCAGCAAAACCTTGAGCGGGAGTAGGGTCTACGAGCAGTACTTC. Translation: CASSKTLSGSRVYEQYF. The chain couples TRBV21-1 to TRBJ2-7; the table calls TRBD2, which could not be checked here. TRBV21-1 is reported as a pseudogene. The CDR3 extends over 17 amino acids.

The V and J genes are TRBV18 and TRBJ1-6; D uncertain. The germline V gene encodes CDR1 KGHSH and CDR2 LQKENI. The CDR3 is 13 residues long. Trimming took 5 bases from V and 5 from J, leaving 7 bases between them. CDR3 bases: TGTGCCAGCTCAGAACAGAATAATTCACCCCTCCACTTT. Translation: CASSEQNNSPLHF.

The chain is built from TRBV4-2 and TRBJ2-1, with 9 bases lining up with TRBD2. The CDR3 covers 16 residues. The germline V gene encodes CDR1 LGHNA and CDR2 YNFKEQ. V trimming: 1 base; J trimming: 13 bases; junction bases outside the gene matches: 14. The CDR3 nucleotides read TGTGCCAGCAGCCAAGTTGGTGCGGGGGGGCCAAGTGATCAGTTCTTC. It encodes CASSQVGAGGPSDQFF.

This clone was seen once. The V gene is TRBV18, the J gene TRBJ2-5; 8 bases line up with TRBD2. The CDR3 has 16 amino acids. Germline assignment: CDR1 KGHSH and CDR2 LQKENI. V gave up 4 bases and J gave up 4 bases; unmatched junction bases: 11. CDR3 nucleotides: TGTGCCAGCTCACGCCAAGCGGGGGCAGTGAGAGAGACCCAGTACTTC. It encodes CASSRQAGAVRETQYF.

The rearrangement joins TRBV3-1 (or the pseudogene TRBV3-2) to TRBJ1-1; 9 nucleotides line up with TRBD1. CDR1 and CDR2 (germline): LGHDT, YNNKEL (reference sequence). Losses at the gene ends were 3 bases for V and 4 bases for J; bases not matched to a gene: 9. The CDR3 has 16 amino acids. The CDR3 DNA is TGTGCCAGCAGCCACCGCCCGGGACAGGGAGGCACTGAAGCTTTCTTT. It yields the protein CASSHRPGQGGTEAFF.

The CDR3 nucleotides are TGTGCCAGCAGTCGGATAGCGGGAGATATGTACGAGCAGTACTTC. Translated: CASSRIAGDMYEQYF. This sequence joins TRBV6-2 or TRBV6-3 and TRBJ2-7, with TRBD2 matching 9 bases. This CDR3 region has 15 residues. The ends lost 5 bases at V and 4 bases at J; junction bases unmatched: 9. Per the germline V gene, CDR1 is MNHEY and CDR2 is SVGEGT.

This chain links TRBV5-6 with TRBJ2-5, with D unresolved. Between the trimmed V and J ends, which lost 3 bases and 3 bases, there was a span of 3 bases. The CDR3 is made up of 11 amino acids. The germline gives CDR1 SGHDT, CDR2 YYEEEE. The DNA for the CDR3 is TGTGCCAGCAGCTCCAAAGAGACCCAGTACTTC. This translates into CASSSKETQYF. The full variable domain, rest sourced from reference TRBV5-6 and TRBJ2-5, is DAGVTQSPTHLIKTRGQQVTLRCSPKSGHDTVSWYQQALGQGPQFIFQYYEEEERQRGNFPDRFSGHQFPNYSSELNVNALLLGDSALYLCASSSKETQYFGPGTRLLVL.

Turning to this clone: The same CDR3 arises from other DNA sequences in this sample as well. This rearrangement joins TRBV6-1 to TRBJ2-3, with D maybe TRBD1 (5 bases). CDR3 length equals 14 residues. CDR1 is MNHNS and CDR2 is SASEGT in the germline V gene. V was cut by 2 bases and J by 0 bases, with 6 bases left in between. In nucleotides, the CDR3 is TGTGCCAGCAGTGAAAGGGGAAGCACAGATACGCAGTATTTT. This encodes CASSERGSTDTQYF.

The chain combines TRBV6-5 with TRBJ1-1, with D possibly being TRBD1 (6 bases). Trimming left V 5 bases short and J 7 bases short, with 14 bases between. The CDR3 is made up of 13 amino acids. Germline assignment: CDR1 MNHEY and CDR2 SVGAGI. The CDR3 DNA is TGTGCCAGCAGTACCCACAGGGACCTTGAAGCTTTCTTT. Translation gives CASSTHRDLEAFF.

V and J are TRBV11-2 and TRBJ1-1, with TRBD1 matching over 8 bases. Germline lookup yields CDR1 SGHAT and CDR2 FQNNGV. J gave up 4 bases and V 5 bases, and 9 bases lay outside the gene matches. The CDR3 covers 15 residues. CDR3 protein: CASSPRTGPGTEAFF. CDR3 nucleotides: TGTGCCAGCAGCCCCCGGACAGGGCCCGGCACTGAAGCTTTCTTT.

CDR3 sequence reads: CASSNASGGLYEQYF. The CDR3 DNA sequence: TGTGCCAGCAGTAACGCTAGCGGGGGACTCTACGAGCAGTACTTC. J is TRBJ2-7 and V is TRBV2; TRBD2 matches 10 bases. CDR1 and CDR2 (germline): SNHLY, FYNNEI. This CDR3 region has 15 residues. The V gene end was trimmed by 5 bases and the J gene end by 3 bases; junction bases not matched to a gene: 7.

The V gene is TRBV16, the J gene TRBJ1-2, with TRBD1 matching over 8 bases. The CDR3 extends over 15 amino acids. Germline assignment: CDR1 KGHSY and CDR2 FQNENV. J gave up 8 bases and V 6 bases, and 14 bases lay outside the gene matches. The CDR3 DNA is TGTGCCAGCAGTCTATCAGGACAGGGCGGAGGAGGCTACACCTTC. Its translation is CASSLSGQGGGGYTF.

The sample holds one count of this clone. The chain links TRBV25-1 to TRBJ1-4, with D possibly matching TRBD1 (6 bases). In germline, CDR1 is MGHDK, CDR2 SYGVNS. The CDR3 totals 14 residues. Trimming stripped 5 bases from V and 2 bases from J, with 9 bases between. The CDR3 sequence is CASSLDRTNEKLFF. The CDR3 nucleotides read TGTGCCAGCAGTTTAGACAGGACTAATGAAAAACTGTTTTTT.

The genes are TRBV4-1 and TRBJ1-2; D is unresolved. The germline gives CDR1 MGHRA, CDR2 YSYEKL. The CDR3 is 15 amino acids. The V gene lost 1 base and the J gene lost 1 base, with 10 bases spanning the gap. Written as DNA, the CDR3 is TGCGCCAGCAGCCAAGGGGCAGTTAATAACTATGGCTACACCTTC. Translating gives CASSQGAVNNYGYTF.

V and J are TRBV18 and TRBJ2-3; 13 bases match TRBD2. Germline assignment: CDR1 KGHSH and CDR2 LQKENI. The junction had 6 bases not matched to a gene; V was cut back by 6 bases and J by 3 bases. The CDR3 runs to 16 residues. CDR3 protein: CASSLGTSGATDTQYF. CDR3 DNA: TGTGCCAGCTCTCTCGGGACTAGCGGGGCAACAGATACGCAGTATTTT.

The chain joins TRBV29-1 to TRBJ2-7; 11 bases match TRBD2. Germline V gene sequence: CDR1 SQVTM, CDR2 ANQGSEA. V lost 4 bases, J lost 3 bases, and 2 bases stayed unmatched. CDR3 length equals 13 residues. The CDR3 region is CSVVAGGLYEQYF. The CDR3 nucleotides are TGCAGCGTTGTAGCGGGAGGGCTCTACGAGCAGTACTTC.